This passage covers 7 T cell receptor beta chains from one sample sequenced in a study of T cell clonality in common variable immunodeficiency. No antigen has been identified for these receptors. The assay was immunoSEQ multiplex PCR, and TCRdb's table has in-frame clones only and misses some. The repertoire consists of around 13,000 clones, none detected only once. Notes on the study in general: In common variable immunodeficiency, TCR beta chains reportedly carried fewer deletions and N-nucleotide insertions.

What was sequenced was peripheral blood mononuclear cells. The receptor source for this set is a human donor with common variable immunodeficiency.

Details on this clone: The DNA ends 3 residues before the CDR3 does, and the rest of the CDR3 is filled in from the germline J gene. The V and J genes are TRBV29-1 and TRBJ2-7, with D tentatively TRBD1 (6 bases). The V gene's germline CDR1 is SQVTM and CDR2 ANQGSEA. The V and J ends lost 2 bases and 3 bases respectively, with 11 bases between them. The CDR3 spans 13 residues. The part of the CDR3 DNA that was read is TGCAGCGTTGAATCCGGCAGGGGCTACGAG. Translated, it gives CSVESGRGYE. The whole CDR3 sequence reads CSVESGRGYEQYF.

This clone occurred many times. The read is 3 residues too short to cover the CDR3 end, so that end is filled in from the germline J gene. The chain couples TRBV6-2 or TRBV6-3 to TRBJ2-5; 7 nucleotides agree with TRBD1. The CDR3 is 14 amino acids. CDR1 MNHEY and CDR2 SVGEGT come from the germline V gene. With 5 bases clipped from V and 5 bases from J, the junction kept 8 bases outside the gene matches. The sequenced CDR3 bases are TGTGCCAGCAGTGCGAACAGGGGTTGGGAGACC. Translated, it gives CASSANRGWET. From start to end, the CDR3 is CASSANRGWETQYF.

There are a few counts of this clone. The missing CDR3 end, 3 residues past where the read stops, is filled in from the germline J gene. The rearrangement links TRBV20-1 to TRBJ1-2; 10 bases agree with TRBD1. In germline, CDR1 is DFQATT, CDR2 SNEGSKA (reference sequence). The CDR3 loop spans 13 amino acids. The V gene end was trimmed by 3 bases and the J gene end by 6 bases; junction bases not matched to a gene: 4. CDR3 sequence: CSARAGTGDGYTF. The sequenced CDR3 bases are TGCAGTGCTAGGGCCGGGACAGGGGATGGC.

This clone has more than one count but fewer than ten. The read finishes 3 residues shy of the CDR3 end, and the germline J gene is used to complete it. The V and J genes are TRBV30 and TRBJ1-6, with D perhaps TRBD1 (5 bases). Between the trimmed V and J ends, which lost 4 bases and 9 bases, there was a span of 16 bases. The V gene's germline CDR1 is GTSNPN and CDR2 SVGIG (reference sequence). The CDR3 has 14 amino acids. The CDR3 protein is CAWTDILGVSPLHF. The DNA read from the CDR3 is TGTGCCTGGACGGACATCCTAGGAGTTTCACCC. Full variable domain (remainder filled in from reference TRBV30 and TRBJ1-6): SQTIHQWPATLVQPVGSPLSLECTVEGTSNPNLYWYRQAAGRGLQLLFYSVGIGQISSEVPQNLSASRPQDRQFILSSKKLLLSDSGFYLCAWTDILGVSPLHFGNGTRLTVT.

This clone was recorded a few times. The read stops 3 residues short of the end of the CDR3; the missing end is completed from the germline J gene. This rearrangement joins TRBV19 to TRBJ2-7; 10 bases fit TRBD2. The CDR3 has 19 amino acids. CDR1 and CDR2 (germline): LNHDA, SQIVND (reference sequence). V was clipped by 1 base and J by 3 bases; unmatched bases: 15. CDR3 region: CASSIGSRASGGLHYEQYF. Partial CDR3 DNA: TGTGCCAGTAGTATAGGGAGTCGGGCTAGCGGGGGCCTACACTACGAG.

Points on this clone: Read coverage stops 3 residues before the CDR3 terminus; the germline J gene supplies the remainder. The chain has TRBV6-1 and TRBJ2-7; 9 bases are shared with TRBD2. CDR3 length equals 14 residues. From germline, CDR1 is MNHNS and CDR2 SASEGT. V trimming: 4 bases; J trimming: 6 bases; junction bases outside the gene matches: 7. CDR3 residues: CASSVAGGLAEQYF. The DNA read from the CDR3 is TGTGCCAGCAGTGTGGCGGGGGGGCTTGCCGAG.

This clone was counted a few times. The read halts 3 residues ahead of the CDR3 end, with the missing end drawn from the germline J gene. This chain uses TRBV30 with TRBJ1-6; D might be TRBD1 (5 bases). The germline CDR1 and CDR2 sequences are GTSNPN and SVGIG (reference sequence). V was pared by 5 bases and J by 5 bases, with 13 bases between. CDR3 size: 14 residues. CDR3 sequence reads: CAWQQGVNNSPLHF. The DNA read from the CDR3 is TGTGCCTGGCAGCAAGGGGTGAATAATTCACCC.